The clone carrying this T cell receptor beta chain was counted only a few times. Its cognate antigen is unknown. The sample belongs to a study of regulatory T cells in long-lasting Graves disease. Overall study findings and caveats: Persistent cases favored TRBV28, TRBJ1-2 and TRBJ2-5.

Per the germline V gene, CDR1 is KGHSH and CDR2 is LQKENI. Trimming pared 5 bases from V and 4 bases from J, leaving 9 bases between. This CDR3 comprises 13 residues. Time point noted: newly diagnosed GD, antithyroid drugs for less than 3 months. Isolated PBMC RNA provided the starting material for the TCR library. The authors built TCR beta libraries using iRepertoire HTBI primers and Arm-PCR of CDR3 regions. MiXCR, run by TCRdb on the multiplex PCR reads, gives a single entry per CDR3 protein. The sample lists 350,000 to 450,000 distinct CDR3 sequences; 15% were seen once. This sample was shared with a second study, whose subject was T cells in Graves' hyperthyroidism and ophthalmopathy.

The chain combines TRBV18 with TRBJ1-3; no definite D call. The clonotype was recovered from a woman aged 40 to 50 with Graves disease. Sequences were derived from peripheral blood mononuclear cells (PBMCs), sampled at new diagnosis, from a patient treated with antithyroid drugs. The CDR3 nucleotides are TGTGCCAGCTCAACCGACATGGGAAACACCATATATTTT. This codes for CASSTDMGNTIYF. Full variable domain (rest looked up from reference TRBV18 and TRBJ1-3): NAGVMQNPRHLVRRRGQEARLRCSPMKGHSHVYWYRQLPEEGLKFMVYLQKENIIDESGMPKERFSAEFPKEGPSILRIQQVVRGDSAAYFCASSTDMGNTIYFGEGSWLTVV.